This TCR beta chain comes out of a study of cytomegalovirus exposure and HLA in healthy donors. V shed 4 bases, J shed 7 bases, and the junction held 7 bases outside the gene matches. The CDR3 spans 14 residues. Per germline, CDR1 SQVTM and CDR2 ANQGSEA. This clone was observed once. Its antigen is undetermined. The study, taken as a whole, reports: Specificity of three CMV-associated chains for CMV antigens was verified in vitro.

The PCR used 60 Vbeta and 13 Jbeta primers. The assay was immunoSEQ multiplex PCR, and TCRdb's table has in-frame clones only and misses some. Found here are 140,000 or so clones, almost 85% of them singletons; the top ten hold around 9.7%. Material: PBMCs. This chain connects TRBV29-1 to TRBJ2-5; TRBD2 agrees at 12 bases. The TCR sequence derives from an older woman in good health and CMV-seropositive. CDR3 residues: CSVASSGRGGTQYF. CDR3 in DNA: TGCAGCGTTGCTTCTAGCGGGAGGGGGGGGACCCAGTACTTC.